Following are 30 T cell receptor beta chains from one sample sequenced in a study of beta chain features in type 1 diabetes. Study findings and constraints: All four CD4+ subsets of Type 1 diabetes patients contained TCRB CDR3s that were moderately but significantly shorter.

cDNA synthesis used the whole RNA isolate, giving expressed TCRB sequences. Some clones are missing from TCRdb's copy, which holds only in-frame ones; the method was immunoSEQ multiplex PCR. The sample holds some 350,000 clones, over 9% seen once. These receptors' antigens are unknown. Specimen: central memory CD4+ T cells from blood. The receptor source for this set is a man aged 30-40 years with type 1 diabetes.

This clone showed up many times. J is TRBJ1-1 and V is TRBV7-9; no clear D gene. Trimming left V 6 bases short and J 0 bases short, with 17 bases between. From germline, CDR1 is SEHNR and CDR2 FQNEAQ (reference sequence). This CDR3 contains 16 residues. The CDR3 DNA sequence: TGTGCCAGCAGTCCTACCCCCAATTCCATGAACACTGAAGCTTTCTTT. Protein sequence: CASSPTPNSMNTEAFF.

The sample holds a few counts of this clone. The chain employs TRBV14 and TRBJ2-3; D unclear. CDR1 and CDR2 (germline): SGHDN, FVKESK. Deletions cut 0 bases from V and 5 bases from J, with 18 bases between. The CDR3 has 17 amino acids. The CDR3, as DNA: TGTGCCAGCAGCCAAGATAAACCGGCAGGCCGTCAAGATACGCAGTATTTT. It is translated as CASSQDKPAGRQDTQYF. Together with reference TRBV14 and TRBJ2-3, the CDR3 gives the full variable domain: EAGVTQFPSHSVIEKGQTVTLRCDPISGHDNLYWYRRVMGKEIKFLLHFVKESKQDESGMPNNRFLAERTGGTYSTLKVQPAELEDSGVYFCASSQDKPAGRQDTQYFGPGTRLTVL.

This clone was counted at least ten times. The chain combines TRBV28 with TRBJ2-7, with D hard to call. Germline values: CDR1 MDHEN, CDR2 SYDVKM. This CDR3 has 15 residues. Trimming removed 3 bases at V and 2 bases at J, with 14 bases between. This CDR3 reads CASSLPGSSAYEQYF. Written as DNA, the CDR3 is TGTGCCAGCAGTTTGCCTGGCAGTTCGGCCTACGAGCAGTACTTC.

A few counts support this clone. The V call is TRBV15, the J call TRBJ1-4, with D unresolved. The V and J ends lost 1 base and 8 bases respectively, with 11 bases between them. The CDR3 is 14 residues long. CDR1 and CDR2 (germline): LNHNV, YYDKDF (reference sequence). In nucleotides, the CDR3 is TGTGCCACCAGCAGAGGGCAGGAGTACGAAAAACTGTTTTTT. This translates into CATSRGQEYEKLFF.

The chain carries TRBV10-3 and TRBJ2-7; D is unresolved. V was shortened by 6 bases and J by 3 bases, with 12 bases between the two germline ends. This CDR3 region has 13 residues. CDR1 and CDR2 (germline): ENHRY, SYGVKD. CDR3 nucleotides: TGTGCCATCAGCCGGGTCCCTTACTACGAGCAGTACTTC. Translation: CAISRVPYYEQYF.

J is TRBJ2-3 and V is TRBV6-6, with D perhaps TRBD1 (8 bases). Germline CDR1 is MNHNY and CDR2 is SVGAGI (reference sequence). V lost 10 bases and J lost 2, with 16 bases in between. The CDR3 extends over 14 amino acids. The CDR3: CAISGTGTTDTQYF. The CDR3 bases are TGTGCCATCAGCGGGACAGGCACCACAGATACGCAGTATTTT.

This clone was counted only a few times. This chain joins TRBV19 and TRBJ1-5; the D gene is possibly TRBD1 (5 bases). CDR1 and CDR2 (germline): LNHDA, SQIVND (reference sequence). Trimming removed 2 bases from V and 6 bases from J, with 11 bases in between. The CDR3 consists of 14 residues. CDR3 sequence (DNA): TGTGCCAGTAGTATACTCGGGGGGACTCAGCCCCAGCATTTT. This encodes CASSILGGTQPQHF. Looking up the rest from reference TRBV19 and TRBJ1-5 gives the full variable domain: DGGITQSPKYLFRKEGQNVTLSCEQNLNHDAMYWYRQDPGQGLRLIYYSQIVNDFQKGDIAEGYSVSREKKESFPLTVTSAQKNPTAFYLCASSILGGTQPQHFGDGTRLSIL.

This clone has more than one count but fewer than ten. The rearrangement links TRBV28 to TRBJ2-7; D may correspond to TRBD1 or TRBD2 (6 bases each). The CDR3 has 16 amino acids. V lost 6 bases, J lost 6 bases, and 24 bases lay in between. Per the germline V gene, CDR1 is MDHEN and CDR2 is SYDVKM. The CDR3 DNA follows: TGTGCCAGCAGCCTCCCGGGGGCGACCGTGATAGGCGAGCAGTACTTC. As protein: CASSLPGATVIGEQYF.

In this sample, this clone turned up a few times. This chain uses TRBV6-5 with TRBJ1-5; possibly TRBD1 for D (6 bases). Germline CDR1 and CDR2: MNHEY and SVGAGI. The V end lost 5 bases, the J end lost 5 bases, and 13 bases lay between the germline ends. This CDR3 is 14 amino acids long. CDR3 DNA: TGTGCCAGCAGTAGACAGGTAGGGGATCAGCCCCAGCATTTT. It yields the protein CASSRQVGDQPQHF.

In this sample, this clone turned up many times. The J gene is TRBJ1-5, the V gene TRBV5-4; 9 bases agree with TRBD1. Germline loops: CDR1 SGHNT, CDR2 YYREEE (reference sequence). The CDR3 covers 14 residues. Trimming cost V 4 bases and J 4 bases; bases outside gene matches: 3. Here the CDR3 DNA reads TGTGCCAGCAGCCCCGGGACAGGGAATCAGCCCCAGCATTTT. As protein: CASSPGTGNQPQHF.

The chain combines TRBV2 with TRBJ2-7, with 13 nucleotides matching TRBD2. This CDR3 comprises 13 residues. Trimming at V came to 3 bases and at J to 9 bases, leaving 2 bases not matched to a gene. Germline CDR1 and CDR2: SNHLY and FYNNEI. The CDR3 DNA reads TGTGCCAGCAGTGAGGGACTAGCGGGACGGCAGTACTTC. It encodes CASSEGLAGRQYF.

This clone was seen a handful of times. The genes are TRBV2 and TRBJ2-1; 10 bases line up with TRBD2. With 7 bases clipped from V and 4 bases from J, the junction kept 4 bases outside the gene matches. CDR3 length equals 14 residues. Germline CDR1 SNHLY, CDR2 FYNNEI. CDR3 sequence: CASTELAGYNEQFF. The CDR3 nucleotides read TGTGCCAGCACGGAACTAGCGGGGTACAATGAGCAGTTCTTC.

The chain recombines TRBV15 with TRBJ1-2; unclear D gene. The CDR3 consists of 14 residues. CDR1 and CDR2 from the germline V gene are LNHNV and YYDKDF (reference sequence). Trimming shortened V by 0 bases and J by 8 bases, and 13 bases separated the two germline ends. This CDR3 is CATSRDAQSSGYTF. CDR3 DNA sequence: TGTGCCACCAGCAGAGATGCGCAGAGTAGCGGCTACACCTTC.

This clone was observed a few times. The identical CDR3 is also encoded by other nucleotide sequences in the sample. The chain couples TRBV28 to TRBJ2-7, with a tentative D call TRBD1 (5 bases). Per germline, CDR1 MDHEN and CDR2 SYDVKM. This CDR3 region has 15 residues. The V gene lost 4 bases and the J gene lost 0 bases, with 13 bases spanning the gap. In DNA, the CDR3 is TGTGCCAGCAGTTCCCAGGGCCTTTCCTCCTACGAGCAGTACTTC. Amino acid sequence: CASSSQGLSSYEQYF.

This chain connects TRBV27 to TRBJ1-1, with D possibly being TRBD1 (5 bases). CDR1 and CDR2 (germline): MNHEY, SMNVEV (reference sequence). The CDR3 totals 14 residues. The V end lost 2 bases, the J end lost 2 bases, and 9 bases lay between the germline ends. In nucleotides, the CDR3 is TGTGCCAGCAGTTTAGAGGGGATTAACACTGAAGCTTTCTTT. Protein sequence: CASSLEGINTEAFF.

The rearrangement joins TRBV7-9 to TRBJ2-1, with TRBD2 matching over 8 bases. Germline V gene data show CDR1 as SEHNR and CDR2 as FQNEAQ (reference sequence). Trimming at V came to 5 bases and at J to 3 bases, leaving 6 bases not matched to a gene. CDR3 length: 15 amino acids. CDR3 nucleotides: TGTGCCAGCAGCAAAACTAGCGGAGTCTACAATGAGCAGTTCTTC. Translated: CASSKTSGVYNEQFF.

This chain connects TRBV6-1 to TRBJ2-1; D not resolved. The length of the CDR3 is 12 residues. V was clipped by 4 bases and J by 5 bases, with 6 bases between them. Germline lookup yields CDR1 MNHNS and CDR2 SASEGT. CDR3 sequence (DNA): TGTGCCAGCAGTGCAAGTAACAATGAGCAGTTCTTC. This sequence encodes CASSASNNEQFF.

This rearrangement joins TRBV19 to TRBJ2-3; D unresolved. The CDR3 is 15 residues long. The germline CDR1 and CDR2 sequences are LNHDA and SQIVND (reference sequence). V was cut by 1 base and J by 2 bases, with 10 bases left in between. The CDR3 DNA is TGTGCCAGTAGTATAGCGGATGGCTTCACAGATACGCAGTATTTT. This translates into CASSIADGFTDTQYF.

The V gene is TRBV5-1, the J gene TRBJ2-3; tentatively, D is TRBD1 (6 bases). The germline gives CDR1 SGHRS, CDR2 YFSETQ. CDR3 length: 16 amino acids. Trimming cost V 4 bases and J 3 bases, with 18 bases left between them. CDR3 coding DNA: TGCGCCAGCAGCCTAAGTGGACAGCGGCTTACAGATACGCAGTATTTT. It specifies CASSLSGQRLTDTQYF.

The gene calls are TRBV7-3 and TRBJ2-2, with D perhaps being TRBD1 or TRBD2 (6 bases each). The V end was cut by 4 bases, the J end by 4 bases, with 13 bases between. This CDR3 comprises 15 residues. CDR1 is SGHTA, CDR2 FQGTGA, per germline. Here the CDR3 DNA reads TGTGCCAGCAGCTCAGCAGGAGGGGGCACCGGGGAGCTGTTTTTT. As protein: CASSSAGGGTGELFF. Full variable domain (remainder filled in from reference TRBV7-3 and TRBJ2-2): GAGVSQTPSNKVTEKGKYVELRCDPISGHTALYWYRQSLGQGPEFLIYFQGTGAADDSGLPNDRFFAVRPEGSVSTLKIQRTERGDSAVYLCASSSAGGGTGELFFGEGSRLTVL.

This clone has only a few counts. The chain couples TRBV28 to TRBJ1-1; tentative D call: TRBD1 (5 bases). The V and J ends lost 3 bases and 10 bases respectively, with 12 bases between them. The CDR3 spans 12 residues. Per germline, CDR1 MDHEN and CDR2 SYDVKM. Written as DNA, the CDR3 is TGTGCCAGCAGTTTTCGGGGGGTGTCAGCTTTCTTT. Translating gives CASSFRGVSAFF.

The chain carries TRBV7-8 and TRBJ1-5; tentative D call: TRBD1 (6 bases). Between the trimmed V and J ends, which lost 6 bases and 3 bases, there was a span of 12 bases. CDR3 size: 14 residues. Germline values: CDR1 SGHVS, CDR2 FQNEAQ. The DNA of the CDR3 is TGTGCCAGCAGTCCTGGGGGGCCCAATCAGCCCCAGCATTTT. Its protein product is CASSPGGPNQPQHF.

As concerns this clone: Other DNA sequences of this sample code for an identical CDR3. V gene TRBV12-5 combines with J gene TRBJ2-1; a possible D gene is TRBD1 (6 bases). Germline-derived CDR1 and CDR2 are LGHNT and FRNRAP. Trimming removed 5 bases at V and 8 bases at J, with 16 bases between. The length of the CDR3 is 14 residues. Here the CDR3 DNA reads TGTGCTAGTGGTCAAACAGGGAAAGGCGATGAGCAGTTCTTC. Translation: CASGQTGKGDEQFF.

This clone has a count of ten or more. The gene calls are TRBV2 and TRBJ2-6; a possible D gene is TRBD1 (6 bases). Germline V lookup: CDR1 SNHLY, CDR2 FYNNEI. V was pared by 8 bases and J by 5 bases, with 13 bases between. This CDR3 is 14 amino acids long. The CDR3 loop reads CASQGTSWANVLTF. In DNA form, the CDR3 reads TGTGCCAGCCAAGGGACATCCTGGGCCAACGTCCTGACTTTC.

J is TRBJ2-6 and V is TRBV5-6, with 11 bases identical to TRBD1. The trim removed 5 bases at V and 0 bases at J, leaving 4 bases unmatched. CDR1 and CDR2 from the germline V gene are SGHDT and YYEEEE. The CDR3 covers 17 residues. The CDR3 sequence: CASSSGTGGSGANVLTF. CDR3 nucleotide sequence: TGTGCCAGCAGTTCCGGGACAGGGGGCTCTGGGGCCAACGTCCTGACTTTC.

This clone has at least ten counts. This CDR3 is also generated by other DNA sequences in the sample. The chain has TRBV7-9 and TRBJ2-5; D remains unclear. There are 12 residues in the CDR3. From germline, CDR1 is SEHNR and CDR2 FQNEAQ (reference sequence). V was pared by 6 bases and J by 2 bases, with 7 bases between. CDR3 sequence reads: CASSGVQETQYF. In DNA form, the CDR3 reads TGTGCCAGCAGTGGGGTTCAAGAGACCCAGTACTTC.

This clone was counted a single time. V is TRBV4-2 and J is TRBJ2-1; 7 bases are a match to TRBD2. Germline V gives CDR1 LGHNA, CDR2 YNFKEQ. V was clipped by 4 bases and J by 0 bases; unmatched bases: 6. CDR3 length equals 16 residues. The chain's CDR3 is CASSPLAESSYNEQFF. In nucleotides, the CDR3 is TGTGCCAGCAGCCCCCTAGCGGAGAGCTCCTACAATGAGCAGTTCTTC.

At least ten counts were recorded for this clone. V gene TRBV28 combines with J gene TRBJ2-7; possible D gene TRBD2, 6 bases. Trimming pared 6 bases from V and 6 bases from J, leaving 18 bases between. Per the germline V gene, CDR1 is MDHEN and CDR2 is SYDVKM. The CDR3 is 14 amino acids. In nucleotides, the CDR3 is TGTGCCAGCAGCCGACTAGGACGGGACTCCGAGCAGTACTTC. Protein sequence: CASSRLGRDSEQYF.

This clone was counted a few times. This sequence joins TRBV28 and TRBJ1-1; TRBD1 is a possible D gene (5 bases). This CDR3 spans 15 amino acids. Deletions cut 2 bases from V and 3 bases from J, with 13 bases between. Per germline, CDR1 MDHEN and CDR2 SYDVKM. The CDR3 spells CASSLNGKGDTEAFF. Written as DNA, the CDR3 is TGTGCCAGCAGTTTAAACGGAAAAGGGGACACTGAAGCTTTCTTT. The complete variable domain, with remaining parts taken from reference TRBV28 and TRBJ1-1, reads DVKVTQSSRYLVKRTGEKVFLECVQDMDHENMFWYRQDPGLGLRLIYFSYDVKMKEKGDIPEGYSVSREKKERFSLILESASTNQTSMYLCASSLNGKGDTEAFFGQGTRLTVV.

This clone was observed a few times. Within the sample, other DNA sequences also encode this same CDR3. The chain has TRBV6-1 and TRBJ1-1; D gene unclear. CDR1 is MNHNS and CDR2 is SASEGT in the germline V gene. CDR3 length: 14 amino acids. With 5 bases removed from V and 0 bases from J, the gap between germline ends came to 10 bases. Here the CDR3 DNA reads TGTGCCAGCAGTTCAGGCAGCATGAACACTGAAGCTTTCTTT. It specifies CASSSGSMNTEAFF.